These T cell receptor beta chains were read from a single sample in a study of T cell repertoires in cytomegalovirus infection. TCRdb processed the reads anew with MiXCR; each CDR3 protein has one entry. The sample consists of under 800,000 distinct CDR3 sequences, about 24% of them appearing once. The material sequenced was CD8+ T cells from PBMCs. The receptors stem from a human donor in good health (CMV status not recorded). Some clones in this sample may be carry-over from other donors' samples. Each CDR3 is given with its conserved first and last residue. Each record gives: D gene, J gene, clone size, V gene, CDR3 DNA, CDR3 protein. The D gene is left open where the match is weak. The listing skips clone size in some rows; elsewhere it reads once, few, many or a size class.

>NA|TRBJ2-5|many|TRBV7-2
TGTGCCAGCAGCTTAACACTGGGGATCCAAGAGACCCAGTACTTC
CASSLTLGIQETQYF
>TRBD2|TRBJ2-7|few|TRBV20-1
TGCAGTGCCACTAGCGCGAGCTCCTACGAGCAGTACTTC
CSATSASSYEQYF
>NA|TRBJ1-2|NA|TRBV14
TGTGCCAGCAGCCAAGAAAACTATGGCTACACCTTC
CASSQENYGYTF
>NA|TRBJ1-5|few|TRBV4-3
TGCGCCAGCAGCCAAACCCTTTCGGACACCGATCAGCCCCAGCATTTT
CASSQTLSDTDQPQHF
>NA|TRBJ1-6|once|TRBV28
TGTGCCAGCAGTTCATGCCGGGCCCCCGCGGGTTCACCCCTCCACTTT
CASSSCRAPAGSPLHF
>NA|TRBJ1-5|few|TRBV7-9
TGTGCCAGCAGCGGACGAAACAGGAATCAGCCCCAGCATTTT
CASSGRNRNQPQHF
>NA|TRBJ2-1|NA|TRBV6-5
TGTGCCAGCAGTTCCGCCGCGGACAATGAGCAGTTCTTC
CASSSAADNEQFF
>TRBD1|TRBJ2-3|few|TRBV9
TGTGCCAGCAGCGCGCCCCCAGACAGGGAATTCGCAGATACGCAGTATTTT
CASSAPPDREFADTQYF
>NA|TRBJ2-3|NA|TRBV24-1
TGTGCCACCAGTCCCCACAGCCCGACAGATACGCAGTATTTT
CATSPHSPTDTQYF
>NA|TRBJ2-1|few|TRBV29-1
TGCAGCGTTGAAGGGACTCCCGGCAATGAGCAGTTCTTC
CSVEGTPGNEQFF
>NA|TRBJ2-6|many|TRBV7-2
TGTGCCAGCACCTATATCTCTGGGGCCAACGTCCTGACTTTC
CASTYISGANVLTF
>NA|TRBJ2-1|NA|TRBV7-2
TGTGCCAGCAGCACTTACCGGGACACCGGTTGGTCGGATGAGCAGTTCTTC
CASSTYRDTGWSDEQFF
>NA|TRBJ2-1|NA|TRBV28
TGTGCCAGCAGTTTGGAGGTCGGGAGCGGTGAGCAGTTCTTC
CASSLEVGSGEQFF